This is a list of T cell receptor beta chains from one sample in a study of response to subunit inactivated influenza vaccine. MiXCR, run by TCRdb on the RT-PCR reads, gives a single entry per CDR3 protein. Of 550,000 to 800,000 distinct CDR3 sequences listed, around 13% are singletons. The specimen was PBMCs from blood, collected 14 to 15 days before vaccination. The receptors here all came from a man over 45 who received an inactivated influenza vaccine. The CDR3 runs from the conserved cysteine through the conserved F or W.

J	length	V	CDR3
TRBJ2-3	14	TRBV7-7	CASSLSPGGGTQYF
TRBJ2-1	12	TRBV9	CASSVDVSEQFF
TRBJ1-2	14	TRBV5-1	CAKMTGVGVYGYTF
TRBJ2-2	15	TRBV5-1	CASSLVASGTGELFF
TRBJ2-5	15	TRBV10-3	CATSSGTGGKETQYF
TRBJ2-1	17	TRBV9	CASSTSEASGRANEQFF
TRBJ1-4	14	TRBV6-5	CASSYSGRGEKLFF
TRBJ1-2	14	TRBV30	CAWSRDRGLYGYTF
TRBJ1-2	11	TRBV24-1	CATSDGRGLTF
TRBJ2-1	14	TRBV29-1	CSVERTGNHDEQFF
TRBJ2-3	16	TRBV11-2	CASSNQHRGLQDTQYF
TRBJ2-7	14	TRBV28	CASSWNGDSYEQYF
TRBJ2-1	15	TRBV7-3	CASSWTSSVLNEQFF
TRBJ2-1	15	TRBV5-6	CASSLKQVYNNEQFF
TRBJ2-7	14	TRBV5-6	CASSLPGLGGEQYF
TRBJ2-7	13	TRBV10-2	CASSGDRPNEQYF
TRBJ1-2	15	TRBV7-2	CASSLDRRGNYGYTF
TRBJ2-5	17	TRBV7-8	CASSPQTSGRYEQTQYF
TRBJ1-2	12	TRBV12-3/TRBV12-4	CASSGTGNGYTF
TRBJ2-2	16	TRBV5-1	CASRARGDAATGELFF
TRBJ1-2	13	TRBV15	CATSSGANYGYTF
TRBJ2-7	14	TRBV5-6	CASSSWTEEYEQYF
TRBJ1-5	13	TRBV20-1	CSALGISNQPQHF
TRBJ1-5	16	TRBV6-1	CASNPGPRISNQPQHF
TRBJ2-1	19	TRBV5-1	CASSLKYDRGISGINEQFF
TRBJ2-1	20	TRBV4-3	CASSQDRLAGGPGSRNEQFF
TRBJ2-3	13	TRBV7-2	CASSKYYTDTQYF
TRBJ2-1	11	TRBV12-5	CASGSANEQFF
TRBJ1-2	13	TRBV6-1	CASSVGGGRGYTF
TRBJ2-5	16	TRBV10-3	CAISEWASAGQETQYF
TRBJ2-2	14	TRBV14	CASSQNRGSGELFF
TRBJ2-1	13	TRBV29-1	CSVDGWGYNEQFF
TRBJ1-1	11	TRBV6-6	CASRGPPEAFF
TRBJ2-1	18	TRBV3-1	CASSQGTFRSPIGREQFF
TRBJ2-7	15	TRBV7-2	CASSLERGVSYEQYF
TRBJ2-7	13	TRBV14	CASSQFIGYEQYF
TRBJ1-1	15	TRBV30	CAWLRPGASGTEAFF
TRBJ2-1	13	TRBV7-9	CASSYLQYNEQFF
TRBJ2-4	16	TRBV18	CASSPSDRVAKNIQYF
TRBJ2-2	15	TRBV20-1	CSARRLAGGGGELFF
TRBJ2-1	17	TRBV6-1	CASSPRRGTGGTNEQFF
TRBJ1-2	12	TRBV5-6	CASSLRAAGYTF
TRBJ2-7	15	TRBV24-1	CATSDSLAGVHEQYF
TRBJ2-1	15	TRBV27	CASSLHEGRYNEQFF
TRBJ2-7	14	TRBV4-3	CASSQEEYSYEQYF
TRBJ1-1	12	TRBV5-1	CASSLIGGEAFF
TRBJ2-7	15	TRBV20-1	CSARDPGTGSYEQYF
TRBJ2-7	17	TRBV7-2	CASSSLFREGISNEQYF
TRBJ2-3	12	TRBV29-1	CSVGDFTDTQYF
TRBJ2-3	16	TRBV4-1	CASSPSAGTFTDTQYF
TRBJ2-2	16	TRBV9	CASSVSGGANTGELFF
TRBJ2-7	13	TRBV20-1	CSAPMTSLREQYF
TRBJ2-7	15	TRBV29-1	CSASTGTSGLLKQYF
TRBJ1-1	11	TRBV30	CAWSVRAQAFF